A selection of T cell receptor beta chains follows, all from one sample in a study of T cell responses to AZD1222 COVID-19 vaccine. TCRdb's table, derived via immunoSEQ multiplex PCR, lists solely in-frame clones and lacks some. The data contain 150,000 to 200,000 clones, 90% of them singletons. The input for sequencing was peripheral blood, taken on day 0 of AZD1222 vaccination. The origin of the receptors is an adult in good health. Both conserved end residues are part of each CDR3. A D gene is named only where the DNA matches it firmly. Size is omitted from some rows. Given values are once, few, many or a class for expanded clones.

TRBV14	.	TRBJ2-5	14	.	CASSGTGSAETQYF	TGTGCCAGCAGCGGAACAGGTTCCGCGGAGACCCAGTACTTC
TRBV15	.	TRBJ2-3	16	.	CATSRGGYSVTDTQYF	TGTGCCACCAGCAGAGGGGGGTACAGCGTCACAGATACGCAGTATTTT
TRBV5-6	.	TRBJ1-5	16	TRBD1	CASSLAIDREDQPQHF	TGTGCCAGCAGCTTGGCCATAGACAGGGAGGACCAGCCCCAGCATTTT
TRBV30	.	TRBJ2-7	13	.	CAWSWDDLNEQYF	TGTGCCTGGAGTTGGGATGACCTTAACGAGCAGTACTTC
TRBV29-1	.	TRBJ1-1	11	.	CSVEGIAEAFF	TGCAGCGTTGAGGGGATTGCTGAAGCTTTCTTT
TRBV19	.	TRBJ2-7	12	TRBD1	CASRQGTHEQYF	TGTGCCAGCCGACAGGGGACCCACGAGCAGTACTTC
TRBV19	.	TRBJ1-1	13	.	CASSMASNTEAFF	TGTGCCAGTAGTATGGCATCTAACACTGAAGCTTTCTTT
TRBV5-1	.	TRBJ1-1	14	TRBD1	CASSGTGVGTEAFF	TGCGCCAGCAGCGGGACAGGGGTCGGGACTGAAGCTTTCTTT
TRBV18	.	TRBJ1-1	15	.	CASSPGMGRGTEAFF	TGTGCCAGCTCACCAGGTATGGGGCGGGGGACTGAAGCTTTCTTT
TRBV4-1	.	TRBJ1-2	15	TRBD1	CASSQEVQGGYGYTF	TGCGCCAGCAGCCAAGAGGTACAGGGGGGCTATGGCTACACCTTC
TRBV7-9	.	TRBJ2-5	15	.	CASSPGSVGRETQYF	TGTGCCAGCAGCCCCGGATCAGTAGGGAGAGAGACCCAGTACTTC
TRBV7-2	.	TRBJ2-1	17	TRBD2	CASSARQRGGAYNEQFF	TGTGCCAGCAGCGCGCGCCAGCGGGGGGGCGCCTACAATGAGCAGTTCTTC
TRBV7-8	.	TRBJ2-3	15	.	CASSFRTSPTDTQYF	TGTGCCAGCAGCTTTCGTACGAGCCCCACAGATACGCAGTATTTT
TRBV4-3	few	TRBJ1-1	14	.	CASSQGHTYTEAFF	TGCGCCAGCAGCCAAGGCCATACATACACTGAAGCTTTCTTT
TRBV27	.	TRBJ1-6	17	.	CASSSLRGATWNSPLHF	TGTGCCAGCAGCTCATTACGGGGGGCGACTTGGAATTCACCCCTCCACTTT
TRBV5-6	.	TRBJ2-5	15	TRBD2	CASSLGGGSLETQYF	TGTGCCAGCAGCTTAGGCGGGGGTTCGTTAGAGACCCAGTACTTC
TRBV7-3	.	TRBJ2-3	16	TRBD1	CASSLTLRQGEDTQYF	TGTGCCAGCAGCTTAACCCTACGGCAGGGGGAAGATACGCAGTATTTT
TRBV29-1	.	TRBJ1-2	15	.	CSVEEPLGWPHGYTF	TGCAGCGTTGAAGAGCCTTTAGGGTGGCCCCATGGCTACACCTTC
TRBV5-5	.	TRBJ1-1	14	.	CASSGRWGNTEAFF	TGTGCCAGCAGCGGACGTTGGGGGAACACTGAAGCTTTCTTT
TRBV7-2	.	TRBJ1-1	17	.	CASSYRGGTLTNTEAFF	TGTGCCAGCAGCTACCGCGGGGGCACCCTCACGAACACTGAAGCTTTCTTT
TRBV6-5	.	TRBJ2-3	14	.	CASKNSGSTDTQYF	TGTGCCAGCAAGAATAGCGGATCCACAGATACGCAGTATTTT
TRBV19	.	TRBJ2-2	14	.	CASRRQENTGELFF	TGTGCCAGTAGGCGGCAGGAGAACACCGGGGAGCTGTTTTTT
TRBV4-3	.	TRBJ1-2	14	.	CASSQDGYNYGYTF	TGCGCCAGCAGCCAAGACGGATATAACTATGGCTACACCTTC
TRBV7-2	.	TRBJ1-6	15	.	CASGEGSSYNSPLHF	TGTGCCAGCGGAGAAGGCAGCTCCTATAATTCACCCCTCCACTTT
TRBV2	.	TRBJ2-7	13	TRBD1	CASSPGQALSKYF	TGTGCCAGCAGCCCCGGACAGGCCCTGTCGAAGTACTTC
TRBV7-2	.	TRBJ2-5	14	TRBD1	CASSVDRGRETQYF	TGTGCCAGCAGCGTGGACAGGGGGCGAGAGACCCAGTACTTC
TRBV6-5	.	TRBJ2-1	11	.	CASSRYNEQFF	TGTGCCAGCAGTAGATACAATGAGCAGTTCTTC
TRBV30	.	TRBJ2-6	12	.	CAYDSGANVLTF	TGTGCCTACGACTCTGGGGCCAACGTCCTGACTTTC
TRBV7-8	.	TRBJ2-1	17	.	CASSFLSGLSSYNEQFF	TGTGCCAGCAGCTTCCTCTCGGGACTGAGCTCCTACAATGAGCAGTTCTTC
TRBV19	.	TRBJ2-1	14	.	CASSPRGVYNEQFF	TGTGCCAGTAGCCCGAGGGGGGTCTACAATGAGCAGTTCTTC
TRBV6-5	once	TRBJ1-1	16	.	CASSYWGGLRNTEAFF	TGTGCCAGCAGTTACTGGGGGGGGCTGCGGAACACTGAAGCTTTCTTT
TRBV13	.	TRBJ2-3	17	TRBD2	CASSVRTSGAIVNTQYF	TGTGCCAGCAGCGTGAGGACTAGCGGGGCAATTGTGAATACGCAGTATTTT
TRBV18	.	TRBJ2-2	18	TRBD2	CASSRKATSGRNTGELFF	TGTGCCAGCTCACGAAAAGCAACTAGCGGAAGGAACACCGGGGAGCTGTTTTTT
TRBV27	.	TRBJ1-6	15	.	CASSWNGNYNSPLHF	TGTGCCAGCAGTTGGAACGGAAACTATAATTCACCCCTCCACTTT
TRBV5-3	.	TRBJ1-1	17	.	CARSLGGQGRSNTEAFF	TGTGCCAGAAGCTTGGGGGGGCAGGGCAGGAGTAACACTGAAGCTTTCTTT
TRBV5-1	.	TRBJ2-3	14	.	CASSLATGTDTQYF	TGCGCCAGCAGCTTAGCCACAGGGACCGATACGCAGTATTTT
TRBV9	.	TRBJ1-3	16	.	CASSTFTLQGGNTIYF	TGTGCCAGCAGCACTTTCACCCTTCAGGGTGGAAACACCATATATTTT
TRBV14	.	TRBJ1-2	16	.	CASSQEGGRFNYGYTF	TGTGCCAGCAGCCAAGAAGGTGGCAGGTTTAACTATGGCTACACCTTC
TRBV5-1	once	TRBJ2-3	16	.	CASSLAGAGPTDTQYF	TGCGCCAGCAGCTTGGCCGGGGCAGGGCCAACAGATACGCAGTATTTT
TRBV18	.	TRBJ1-1	16	TRBD1	CASSPDRGFRNTEAFF	TGTGCCAGCTCACCGGACAGGGGGTTTCGAAACACTGAAGCTTTCTTT
TRBV30	.	TRBJ1-2	11	.	CAWGAAYGYTF	TGTGCCTGGGGGGCCGCGTATGGCTACACCTTC
TRBV4-3	.	TRBJ2-2	17	.	CASSQDSGPGNTGELFF	TGCGCCAGCAGCCAAGATTCAGGGCCGGGAAACACCGGGGAGCTGTTTTTT
TRBV7-9	once	TRBJ1-2	14	.	CASSLGGQSYGYTF	TGTGCCAGCAGCTTAGGGGGCCAATCCTATGGCTACACCTTC
TRBV4-3	.	TRBJ2-7	15	.	CASSQESGGAYEQYF	TGCGCCAGCAGCCAAGAGTCAGGGGGGGCCTACGAGCAGTACTTC
TRBV2	.	TRBJ2-2	14	.	CASTGPRHTGELFF	TGTGCCAGCACGGGACCCAGACACACCGGGGAGCTGTTTTTT
TRBV29-1	.	TRBJ2-7	12	.	CSVELGPYEQYF	TGCAGCGTTGAGCTAGGGCCCTACGAGCAGTACTTC
TRBV6-5	.	TRBJ1-2	14	TRBD1	CASRDTGGGGGYTF	TGTGCCAGCAGAGACACAGGGGGCGGTGGTGGCTACACCTTC
TRBV5-1	.	TRBJ1-2	15	TRBD1	CASSPGTGVGYGYTF	TGCGCCAGCAGCCCCGGGACAGGGGTGGGTTATGGCTACACCTTC
TRBV4-3	.	TRBJ2-2	17	TRBD1	CASSQEWDRYPTGELFF	TGCGCCAGCAGCCAAGAATGGGACAGATACCCCACCGGGGAGCTGTTTTTT
TRBV5-8	.	TRBJ1-4	16	.	CASSLERKTTNEKLFF	TGTGCCAGCAGCTTGGAACGGAAAACAACTAATGAAAAACTGTTTTTT
TRBV5-1	.	TRBJ1-1	16	.	CASSLAQGGKDTEAFF	TGCGCCAGCAGCTTGGCGCAGGGTGGGAAGGACACTGAAGCTTTCTTT
TRBV6-5	.	TRBJ2-5	14	.	CASIPATGRETQYF	TGTGCCAGCATCCCCGCGACCGGACGAGAGACCCAGTACTTC
TRBV21-1	.	TRBJ2-3	14	.	CASSCRGATDTQYF	TGTGCCAGCAGCTGTCGGGGGGCCACAGATACGCAGTATTTT
TRBV5-8	few	TRBJ1-4	15	.	CASSFWASLNEKLFF	TGTGCCAGCAGCTTTTGGGCCTCTCTTAATGAAAAACTGTTTTTT